The clone carrying this T cell receptor (beta chain) was counted only a few times. The antigen is not known. Time point: pre-sensitization, week 0. Treatment reported: therapeutic diphenylcyclopropenone sensitization with weekly scalp DPC. Someone pulled total RNA out of unfractionated whole blood. The sample originates from a study of human T cells and chemical hapten exposure. Per germline, CDR1 SQVTM and CDR2 ANQGSEA. This CDR3 spans 13 amino acids. V lost 4 bases to trimming and J lost 2 bases; unmatched junction nucleotides: 2. Individual cDNA molecules received unique molecular identifiers in the library. TCRdb reprocessed the RACE reads via MiXCR and lists one record per CDR3 protein. This table has some 51,000 distinct CDR3 sequences, roughly 9.9% appearing once. Study observations and caveats: Unchanged with DPC sensitization were TCRs above 1 in 1000 frequency.

The sequencing used whole blood, collected in connection with sensitization to the hapten diphenylcyclopropenone (DPC). The receptor comes from a woman aged 40 to 55 with alopecia areata. Some clones in this sample may be carry-over from other donors' samples. The chain joins TRBV29-1 to TRBJ1-2, with 9 bases lining up with TRBD1. CDR3 in DNA: TGCAGCGTTGTAGGACAGGGGAACTATGGCTACACCTTC. Translating it yields CSVVGQGNYGYTF.